This T cell receptor (beta chain) was profiled in a study of T cell responses to AZD1222 COVID-19 vaccine. The repertoire was sequenced with immunoSEQ multiplex PCR; TCRdb's copy has only in-frame clones and lacks some. The sample lists 150,000 to 200,000 clones, roughly 89% occurring once. Study-wide findings and caveats: Recipients of AZD1222 seropositive at baseline numbered only 6 or 7. Increased Spike-specific TCR breadth and depth were observed after two AZD1222 doses. In the spike-specific TCR repertoire, nearly half reportedly target unmutated variant regions. In a largely white British group with more females than males, clonal diversity was possibly underestimated.

Remarks on this clone: The antigen is undetermined.

The CDR3 spans 13 residues. Germline loops: CDR1 MNHEY, CDR2 SVGAGI. Trimming shortened V by 2 bases and J by 7 bases, and 8 bases separated the two germline ends. The chain is built from TRBV6-5 and TRBJ2-2, with D hard to call. The source is an adult in good health. This material consisted of peripheral blood, taken on day 0 of AZD1222 vaccination. DNA for the CDR3: TGTGCCAGCAGTTACCACAGCGTCGGGGAGCTGTTTTTT. Protein sequence: CASSYHSVGELFF.